This TCR beta chain was obtained from a study of CD8 T cells in Susac syndrome (dated by TCRdb to the late 2010s). About the investigation overall: Among the Susac syndrome patients who were sequenced, clinically active disease was present in about six and clinical remission was observed in fewer than 10. At blood withdrawal, Susac syndrome patients were either therapy-naive, taking corticosteroids (in some cases with IVIg as well), or taking IVIg alone. Repertoire sequencing was used to test whether CD8+ T cell activation and differentiation in Susac syndrome was antigen driven.

Points the paper makes about the study in general: The study acknowledged that relatively few individuals were included in the TCR sequencing and HLA analysis. In the CD4+ T cell repertoire of Susac syndrome patients, clonal expansion was not detected.

In regard to this clonotype: Its antigen is currently not known. No clone much larger than this one lies a single base away; base qualities are absent.

V ends up 3 bases short and J 5 bases short, with an unmatched junction base count of 9. The CDR3 sequence holds 16 residues, the cysteine and phenylalanine included. CDR3 DNA only is kept here, 48 bases in frame from base 1. CDR1 is given as SGDLS and CDR2 as YYNGEE, both from the germline V gene. High-throughput TCR beta sequencing profiled peripheral blood CD8+ and CD4+ T cells from healthy donors, Susac syndrome patients and multiple sclerosis patients. Susac syndrome patients met recently defined diagnostic criteria for definite or probable disease. Bulk CD8+ and CD4+ T cells were purified by magnetic negative isolation, while CD8+ TEMRA cells were enriched using FACS. Blood was collected in EDTA tubes and processed within 24 hours, with PBMCs isolated through density gradient centrifugation. PBMCs intended for TCR sequencing were cryopreserved in liquid nitrogen and thawed later in a water bath at 37 degrees C. The sorted or isolated CD4+, CD8+ and CD8+ TEMRA cells had a purity of 90% or higher.

RNA was extracted using the RNeasy kit, and about 0.45 to 1 microgram was reverse transcribed with random hexamers. The immunoSEQ multiplex PCR assay, which covers 54 Vbeta and 13 Jbeta segments, was used to amplify TCR beta CDR3 regions. PCR amplification bias was corrected by using a synthetic template baseline for primer optimization and computational correction. The study's processing was this. Reads were annotated to V, D and J genes per IMGT and analyzed with immunoSEQ Analyzer, keeping only productive sequences. To calculate clonality, Shannon entropy was normalized by log2 of the number of productive unique sequences and then subtracted from one. For each patient and control, public and private clones were evaluated within the 100 most prevalent clones. Clones were defined as Susac-specific when absent from the healthy and MS cohorts, from about 970 published viral clones and from other ImmuneACCESS disease sequences. TCRdb passed the public sequencing reads through fastp at Q25 and MiXCR, retaining productive beta sequences. Every CDR3 protein is listed once, alongside the most common genes and DNA of its rows. What appears here as the V and J calls and clone size reflects TCRdb's work, not the paper's. The sample table records about 150,000 distinct CDR3 sequences; roughly 95% of these occur just once. The ten largest clones take up about 0.16% of the sample.

The sequence joins TRBV9 to TRBJ1-1, with 11 junctional bases fitting TRBD1. Sequenced sample: CD4+ T cells from PBMCs. This TCR was recovered from a human donor with Susac syndrome. The bases read TGTGCCAGCAGCGGGGGACAGGGGGACACCTGGACTGAAGCTTTCTTT. Translated, this gives CASSGGQGDTWTEAFF. Beyond the CDR3, the reference TRBV9 and TRBJ1-1 genes provide the residues; the full variable domain reads: DSGVTQTPKHLITATGQRVTLRCSPRSGDLSVYWYQQSLDQGLQFLIQYYNGEERAKGNILERFSAQQFPDLHSELNLSSLELGDSALYFCASSGGQGDTWTEAFFGQGTRLTVV.